The entry that follows covers one TCR beta chain sequence. Per the germline V gene, CDR1 is DFQATT and CDR2 is SNEGSKA (reference sequence). The CDR3 runs 14 residues. With V trimmed by 3 bases and J by 8 bases, 10 bases remained unmatched. This sample stems from a study of blood T cell repertoires in COVID-19. Generated by immunoSEQ multiplex PCR, the TCRdb table keeps only in-frame clones and is missing some. The table includes 430,000 or so clones, approximately 90% detected once. What was sequenced was peripheral blood. This clonotype was sampled from a man between 18 and 35 years old with COVID-19, enrolled during active disease. This rearrangement joins TRBV20-1 to TRBJ1-2; 9 nucleotides line up with TRBD1. Written as DNA, the CDR3 is TGCAGTGCTAGTAGGCTCGGGACAGGGAACGGCTACACCTTC. Translating gives CSASRLGTGNGYTF.